The rows below give T cell receptor beta chains drawn from one sample of a study of T cell responses to AZD1222 COVID-19 vaccine. Some clones are missing from TCRdb's copy, which holds only in-frame ones; the method was immunoSEQ multiplex PCR. The sample lists about 27,000 clones; around 92% were seen once. Sample: peripheral blood, taken 28 days after the second AZD1222 dose. Every receptor here comes from an adult who received the AZD1222 COVID-19 vaccine. CDR3s include the opening cysteine and the closing phenylalanine or tryptophan. D genes are given only for firm matches. Clone size is shown for a subset of rows, as once, few, many or a class of expanded clone.

J: TRBJ2-5; size: NA; D: NA; V: TRBV19; DNA: TGTGCCAGTAGTACCCGGGACTCCCAGAGGGAGACCCAGTACTTC; CDR3: CASSTRDSQRETQYF
J: TRBJ2-2; size: NA; D: NA; V: TRBV4-3; DNA: TGCGCCAGCAGCCAAGAAGTTCGGGGTGACACCGGGGAGCTGTTTTTT; CDR3: CASSQEVRGDTGELFF
J: TRBJ2-1; size: NA; D: TRBD1; V: TRBV2; DNA: TGTGCCAGCAGTCCAGGACAGGGCAGCAATGAGCAGTTCTTC; CDR3: CASSPGQGSNEQFF
J: TRBJ1-1; size: NA; D: TRBD1; V: TRBV7-2; DNA: TGTGCCAGCAGTCCATACAGGGGCGTCATGAACACTGAAGCTTTCTTT; CDR3: CASSPYRGVMNTEAFF
J: TRBJ2-1; size: NA; D: NA; V: TRBV11-3; DNA: TGTGCCAGCAGCTTAGACCCGGGCGTCTACAATGAGCAGTTCTTC; CDR3: CASSLDPGVYNEQFF
J: TRBJ2-3; size: NA; D: TRBD2; V: TRBV14; DNA: TGTGCCAGCAGCCAAGCTTTAGCGGGAGCAGATACGCAGTATTTT; CDR3: CASSQALAGADTQYF
J: TRBJ1-2; size: NA; D: TRBD1; V: TRBV6-1; DNA: TGTGCCAGCAGTGAAGTTGCAGGGGGCAGTTCCGGCTACACCTTC; CDR3: CASSEVAGGSSGYTF
J: TRBJ2-1; size: NA; D: NA; V: TRBV7-9; DNA: TGTGCCAGCAGCTCGGGGGCGGTGCATGAGCAGTTCTTC; CDR3: CASSSGAVHEQFF
J: TRBJ2-7; size: once; D: TRBD2; V: TRBV18; DNA: TGTGCCAGCTCACCAGGAGGGGCGGGGGACCCTTTCTACGAGCAGTACTTC; CDR3: CASSPGGAGDPFYEQYF
J: TRBJ2-1; size: NA; D: TRBD2; V: TRBV5-4; DNA: TGTGCCAGCAGCTTTCCCGTGCGCGGGAGGAACAATGAGCAGTTCTTC; CDR3: CASSFPVRGRNNEQFF
J: TRBJ1-2; size: NA; D: NA; V: TRBV7-2; DNA: TGTGCCAGCAGCTTATTTTCTGGTAATGGCTACACCTTC; CDR3: CASSLFSGNGYTF
J: TRBJ1-1; size: NA; D: NA; V: TRBV19; DNA: TGTGCCAGTAGTATAGCTGTGAACACTGAAGCTTTCTTT; CDR3: CASSIAVNTEAFF
J: TRBJ2-3; size: NA; D: TRBD2; V: TRBV5-1; DNA: TGCGCCAGCGCTGGGACTACTTTACACACAGATACGCAGTATTTT; CDR3: CASAGTTLHTDTQYF
J: TRBJ2-1; size: NA; D: NA; V: TRBV3-1/TRBV3-2; DNA: TGTGCCAGCACACAACCCGGGTACAATGAGCAGTTCTTC; CDR3: CASTQPGYNEQFF
J: TRBJ1-4; size: NA; D: TRBD1; V: TRBV7-9; DNA: TGTGCCAGCAGCGTAGGACAGGGCCCAACTAATGAAAAACTGTTTTTT; CDR3: CASSVGQGPTNEKLFF
J: TRBJ1-2; size: NA; D: NA; V: TRBV30; DNA: TGTGCCTCGGGGTCACGGGGGCGGGGTGGCTACACCTTC; CDR3: CASGSRGRGGYTF
J: TRBJ2-7; size: NA; D: TRBD1; V: TRBV3-1/TRBV3-2; DNA: TGTGCCAGCAGCCAAGACCCGCAGGGGGCCTACGAGCAGTACTTC; CDR3: CASSQDPQGAYEQYF
J: TRBJ1-1; size: NA; D: TRBD1; V: TRBV9; DNA: TGTGCCAGCAGCGCACCGGGACAGGGGCACACTGAAGCTTTCTTT; CDR3: CASSAPGQGHTEAFF
J: TRBJ1-2; size: NA; D: NA; V: TRBV6-5; DNA: TGTGCCAGCAGCCGCGAATCTTATGGTAGCTACACCTTC; CDR3: CASSRESYGSYTF
J: TRBJ2-5; size: NA; D: NA; V: TRBV7-2; DNA: TGTGCCATCCGAGGACAAGAGACCCAGTACTTC; CDR3: CAIRGQETQYF
J: TRBJ1-3; size: NA; D: NA; V: TRBV9; DNA: TGTGCCAGCAGCACAGGGTACACCATATATTTT; CDR3: CASSTGYTIYF
J: TRBJ2-3; size: NA; D: NA; V: TRBV29-1; DNA: TGCAGCACGCATAAGGTTGGCGGCCGAACGCAGTATTTT; CDR3: CSTHKVGGRTQYF
J: TRBJ1-2; size: NA; D: NA; V: TRBV7-2; DNA: TGTGCCAGCAGCTCAGGAGCAGGGGCGAGTGGCTACACCTTC; CDR3: CASSSGAGASGYTF
J: TRBJ1-3; size: NA; D: TRBD1; V: TRBV27; DNA: TGTGCCAGCAGACCATCCGGGACAGGGCTTGCCGGAAACACCATATATTTT; CDR3: CASRPSGTGLAGNTIYF
J: TRBJ1-1; size: NA; D: NA; V: TRBV5-4; DNA: TGTGCCAGCAGCTTGGCCGCAGTGAACACTGAAGCTTTCTTT; CDR3: CASSLAAVNTEAFF
J: TRBJ2-3; size: NA; D: TRBD2; V: TRBV30; DNA: TGTGCCTGGAGCCTACTAGCGGGAGAGGCAGATACGCAGTATTTT; CDR3: CAWSLLAGEADTQYF
J: TRBJ2-7; size: NA; D: NA; V: TRBV7-2; DNA: TGTGCCAGCAGCTTAAGAGAGTGGGAGGTCCCCTACGAGCAGTACTTC; CDR3: CASSLREWEVPYEQYF
J: TRBJ2-3; size: NA; D: NA; V: TRBV6-5; DNA: TGTGCCAGCAGTTACTCGGGGACCCCGGCCGCCGATACGCAGTATTTT; CDR3: CASSYSGTPAADTQYF
J: TRBJ2-1; size: NA; D: NA; V: TRBV24-1; DNA: TGTGCCACCAGTGATTTCTCGAGGCGCTCCTACAATGAGCAGTTCTTC; CDR3: CATSDFSRRSYNEQFF